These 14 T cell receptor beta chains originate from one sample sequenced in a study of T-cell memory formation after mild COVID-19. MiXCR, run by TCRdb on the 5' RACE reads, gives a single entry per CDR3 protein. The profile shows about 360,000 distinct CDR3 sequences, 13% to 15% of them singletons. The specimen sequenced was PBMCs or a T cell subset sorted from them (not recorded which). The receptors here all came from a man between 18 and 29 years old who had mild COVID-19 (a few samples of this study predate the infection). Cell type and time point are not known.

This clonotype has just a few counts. CDR3 protein: CSAAAGPEQYV. The CDR3 DNA is TGCAGTGCTGCGGCAGGCCCTGAGCAGTACGTC. The chain combines TRBV20-1 with TRBJ2-7; D gene unclear. This CDR3 comprises 11 residues. V lost 5 bases, J lost 7 bases, and 12 bases lay in between. Germline V gene data show CDR1 as DFQATT and CDR2 as SNEGSKA (reference sequence).

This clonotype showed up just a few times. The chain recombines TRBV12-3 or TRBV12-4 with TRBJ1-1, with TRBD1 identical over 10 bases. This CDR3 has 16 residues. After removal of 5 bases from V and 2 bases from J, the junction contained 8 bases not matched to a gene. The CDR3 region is CASSLLWDRGNTEAFF. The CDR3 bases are TGTGCCAGCAGTCTGCTCTGGGACAGGGGTAACACTGAAGCTTTCTTT.

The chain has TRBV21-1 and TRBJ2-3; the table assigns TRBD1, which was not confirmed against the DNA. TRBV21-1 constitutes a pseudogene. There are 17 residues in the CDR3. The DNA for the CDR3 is TGTGCCAGCAGCCGGTTCTCCCGGGACAGGTGCACAGATACGCAGTATTTT. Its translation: CASSRFSRDRCTDTQYF.

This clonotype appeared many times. This chain's CDR3 is CATSQGEVTEAFF. The CDR3 DNA sequence: TGTGCCACCAGCCAGGGTGAAGTGACTGAAGCTTTCTTT. This rearrangement joins TRBV24-1 to TRBJ1-1; TRBD1 is a possible D gene (5 bases). CDR1 is KGHDR and CDR2 is SFDVKD in the germline V gene. The CDR3 has 13 residues. The V end lost 7 bases, the J end lost 5 bases, and 13 bases lay between the germline ends.

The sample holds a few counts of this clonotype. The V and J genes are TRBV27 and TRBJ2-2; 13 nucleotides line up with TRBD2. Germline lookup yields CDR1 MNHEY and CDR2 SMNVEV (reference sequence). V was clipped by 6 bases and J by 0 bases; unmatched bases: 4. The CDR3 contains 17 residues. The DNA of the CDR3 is TGTGCCAGCAGAGGACTAGCGGGGGTTCCGAACACCGGGGAGCTGTTTTTT. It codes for CASRGLAGVPNTGELFF.

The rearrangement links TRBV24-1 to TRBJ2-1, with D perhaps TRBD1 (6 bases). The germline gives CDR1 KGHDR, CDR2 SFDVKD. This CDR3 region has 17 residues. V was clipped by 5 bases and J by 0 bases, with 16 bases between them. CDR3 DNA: TGTGCCACCAGTGTCCCCTGGGACAACAGCTCCTACAATGAGCAGTTCTTC. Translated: CATSVPWDNSSYNEQFF.

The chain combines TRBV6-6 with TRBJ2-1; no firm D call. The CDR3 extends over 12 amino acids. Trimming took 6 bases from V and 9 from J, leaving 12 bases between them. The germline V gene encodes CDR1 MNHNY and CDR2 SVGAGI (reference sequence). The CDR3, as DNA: TGTGCCAGCAGCCCGGTTCTGGGTGAGCAGTTCTTC. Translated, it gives CASSPVLGEQFF.

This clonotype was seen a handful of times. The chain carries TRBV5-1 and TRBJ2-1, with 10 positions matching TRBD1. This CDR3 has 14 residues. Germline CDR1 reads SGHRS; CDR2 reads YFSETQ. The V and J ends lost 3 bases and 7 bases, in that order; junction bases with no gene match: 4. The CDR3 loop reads CASSWTGGRNEQFF. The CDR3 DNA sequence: TGCGCCAGCAGCTGGACAGGGGGGAGGAATGAGCAGTTCTTC.

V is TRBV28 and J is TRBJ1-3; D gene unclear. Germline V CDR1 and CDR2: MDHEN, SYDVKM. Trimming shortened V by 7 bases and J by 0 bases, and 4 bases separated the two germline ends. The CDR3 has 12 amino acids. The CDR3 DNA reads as TGTGCCAGCATAAACTCTGGAAACACCATATATTTT. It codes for CASINSGNTIYF.

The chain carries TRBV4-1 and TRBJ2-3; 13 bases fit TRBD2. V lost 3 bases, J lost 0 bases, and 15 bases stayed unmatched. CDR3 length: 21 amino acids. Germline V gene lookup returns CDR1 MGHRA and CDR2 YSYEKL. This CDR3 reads CASSHLPGLAGLATSTDTQYF. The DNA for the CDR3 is TGCGCCAGCAGCCACCTGCCGGGACTAGCGGGGTTAGCAACTAGCACAGATACGCAGTATTTT.

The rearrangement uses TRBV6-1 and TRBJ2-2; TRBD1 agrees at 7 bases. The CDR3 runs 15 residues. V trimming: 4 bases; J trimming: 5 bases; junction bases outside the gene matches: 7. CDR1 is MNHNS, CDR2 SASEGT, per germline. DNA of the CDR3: TGTGCCAGCAGTGTTCCGGTGACAGGGACCGGGGAGCTGTTTTTT. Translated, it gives CASSVPVTGTGELFF.

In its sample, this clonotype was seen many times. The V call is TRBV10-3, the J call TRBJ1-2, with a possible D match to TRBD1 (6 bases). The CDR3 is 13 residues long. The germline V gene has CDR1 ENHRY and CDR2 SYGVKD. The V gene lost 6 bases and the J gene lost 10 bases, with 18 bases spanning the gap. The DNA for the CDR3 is TGTGCCATCAGGCTAGGCTTGGACAGCAACTACACCTTC. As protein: CAIRLGLDSNYTF.

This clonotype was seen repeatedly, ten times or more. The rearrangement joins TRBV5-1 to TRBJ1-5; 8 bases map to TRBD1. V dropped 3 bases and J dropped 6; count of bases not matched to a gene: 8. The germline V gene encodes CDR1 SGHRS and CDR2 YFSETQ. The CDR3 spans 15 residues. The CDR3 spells CASSSGTGESQPQHF. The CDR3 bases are TGCGCCAGCAGCTCCGGGACAGGTGAAAGTCAGCCCCAGCATTTT. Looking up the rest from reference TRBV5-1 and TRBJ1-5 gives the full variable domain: KAGVTQTPRYLIKTRGQQVTLSCSPISGHRSVSWYQQTPGQGLQFLFEYFSETQRNKGNFPGRFSGRQFSNSRSEMNVSTLELGDSALYLCASSSGTGESQPQHFGDGTRLSIL.

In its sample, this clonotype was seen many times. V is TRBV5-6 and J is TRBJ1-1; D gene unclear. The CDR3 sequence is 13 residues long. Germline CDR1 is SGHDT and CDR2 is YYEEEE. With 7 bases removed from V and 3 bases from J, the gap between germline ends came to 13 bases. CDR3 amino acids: CASYLGPHTEAFF. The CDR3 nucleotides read TGTGCCAGCTACCTAGGGCCTCACACTGAAGCTTTCTTT.